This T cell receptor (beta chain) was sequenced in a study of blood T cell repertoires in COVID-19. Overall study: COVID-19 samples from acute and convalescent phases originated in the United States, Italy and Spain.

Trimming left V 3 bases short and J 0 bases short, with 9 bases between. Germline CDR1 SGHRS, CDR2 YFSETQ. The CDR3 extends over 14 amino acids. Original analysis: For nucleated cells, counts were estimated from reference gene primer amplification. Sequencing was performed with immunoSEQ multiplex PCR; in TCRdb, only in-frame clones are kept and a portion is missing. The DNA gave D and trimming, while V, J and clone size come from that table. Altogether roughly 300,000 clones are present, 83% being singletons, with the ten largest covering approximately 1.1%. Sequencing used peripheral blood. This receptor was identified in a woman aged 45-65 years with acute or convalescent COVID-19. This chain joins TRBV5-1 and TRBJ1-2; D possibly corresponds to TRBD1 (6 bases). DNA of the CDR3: TGCGCCAGCAGCTCAGACAGGCCTAACTATGGCTACACCTTC. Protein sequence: CASSSDRPNYGYTF.